Listed here are 32 T cell receptor beta chains from one sample, sequenced in a study of shared clonotypes between healthy human individuals. Here immunoSEQ multiplex PCR was the method, and the copy in TCRdb shows in-frame clones only, minus some. The table has around 2,000,000 clones, roughly 95% seen once. What was sequenced was naive CD4+ T cells sorted from blood. Subset denoted: CD45RA+ positively selected. The source is a man aged 18 to 30 in good health.

The V gene is TRBV10-3, the J gene TRBJ1-2, with D unresolved. This CDR3 spans 16 amino acids. V lost 4 bases and J lost 6, with 21 bases in between. Germline assignment: CDR1 ENHRY and CDR2 SYGVKD. The CDR3 bases are TGTGCCATCAGTGCCTCCCCCACCACAGAGTCAAATGGCTACACCTTC. As protein: CAISASPTTESNGYTF.

This chain uses TRBV7-8 with TRBJ1-5; D unclear. The germline V gene has CDR1 SGHVS and CDR2 FQNEAQ. V gave up 5 bases and J gave up 0 bases, with 17 bases separating them. This CDR3 contains 17 residues. CDR3 in DNA: TGTGCCAGCAGCCCAGAAATACGACATTTTAGCAATCAGCCCCAGCATTTT. Its translation is CASSPEIRHFSNQPQHF.

CDR3 protein: CASSFDRVGGYTF. CDR3 DNA: TGTGCCAGCAGTTTCGACAGGGTGGGCGGCTACACCTTC. The rearrangement links TRBV6-5 to TRBJ1-2; 7 bases fit TRBD1. J lost 8 bases, V lost 4 bases, and 7 bases had no gene match. Germline-derived CDR1 and CDR2 are MNHEY and SVGAGI. The CDR3 covers 13 residues.

As for this clone: Different DNA sequences within this sample yield the same CDR3. The chain employs TRBV5-1 and TRBJ2-1; possible D gene TRBD2, 5 bases. V was pared by 0 bases and J by 6 bases, with 10 bases between. The CDR3 contains 14 residues. CDR1 and CDR2 from the germline V gene are SGHRS and YFSETQ. CDR3: CASSLDSGSNEQFF. DNA for the CDR3: TGCGCCAGCAGCTTGGACTCGGGGAGCAATGAGCAGTTCTTC.

V is TRBV30 and J is TRBJ2-7; possible D gene TRBD1, 5 bases. The CDR3 is 13 residues long. Germline CDR1 GTSNPN, CDR2 SVGIG (reference sequence). The germline V and J ends were trimmed by 0 bases and 6 bases, with 12 bases remaining between them. CDR3 DNA sequence: TGTGCCTGGAGTGTTATCCCAGGGTTCGAGCAGTACTTC. This encodes CAWSVIPGFEQYF.

The V gene is TRBV29-1, the J gene TRBJ2-7; D gene ambiguous. This CDR3 spans 12 amino acids. The V and J ends lost 7 bases and 2 bases respectively, with 12 bases between them. The germline V gene encodes CDR1 SQVTM and CDR2 ANQGSEA. CDR3 region: CSAAGLTYEQYF. CDR3 sequence (DNA): TGCAGCGCCGCAGGCCTCACCTACGAGCAGTACTTC.

The genes are TRBV27 and TRBJ1-2; a weak D match, TRBD1 (5 bases). The V gene's germline CDR1 is MNHEY and CDR2 SMNVEV (reference sequence). V lost 4 bases to trimming and J lost 5 bases, with 14 bases between them. This CDR3 is built from 14 residues. Here the CDR3 reads CASSSVERGYGYTF. CDR3 coding DNA: TGTGCCAGCAGTTCCGTTGAGAGGGGTTATGGCTACACCTTC.

The J gene is TRBJ2-4, the V gene TRBV5-1, with a possible D match to TRBD1 (6 bases). This CDR3 is 13 amino acids long. Germline V gene data show CDR1 as SGHRS and CDR2 as YFSETQ. V lost 4 bases, J lost 8 bases, and 13 bases lay in between. Written as DNA, the CDR3 is TGCGCCAGCAGCCCGGGACAAGGGGACATTCAGTACTTC. Amino acid sequence: CASSPGQGDIQYF.

This chain uses TRBV19 with TRBJ2-1; 11 bases fit TRBD1. With V trimmed by 6 bases and J by 5 bases, 6 bases remained unmatched. Germline V gives CDR1 LNHDA, CDR2 SQIVND (reference sequence). This CDR3 contains 15 residues. CDR3 sequence reads: CASRPGGQGDNEQFF. CDR3 sequence (DNA): TGTGCCAGTAGGCCTGGGGGACAGGGGGACAATGAGCAGTTCTTC.

The chain is built from TRBV4-1 and TRBJ2-7, with a weak D call TRBD2 (6 bases). Trimming took off 0 bases at V and 3 bases at J, with 12 bases between the two ends. This CDR3 contains 15 residues. CDR1 and CDR2 from the germline V gene are MGHRA and YSYEKL. The CDR3 is CASSQEATRVYEQYF. The CDR3, as DNA: TGCGCCAGCAGCCAAGAGGCGACTAGGGTCTACGAGCAGTACTTC.

J is TRBJ2-7 and V is TRBV6-1; TRBD1 matches at 7 bases. CDR3 length: 14 amino acids. Germline V lookup: CDR1 MNHNS, CDR2 SASEGT. The junction had 12 bases not matched to a gene; V was cut back by 6 bases and J by 7 bases. DNA for the CDR3: TGTGCCAGCAGACAGGGGACGTCCTTTGGAGAGCAGTACTTC. Amino acids: CASRQGTSFGEQYF.

The rearrangement joins TRBV6-1 to TRBJ2-4; 7 nucleotides align to TRBD1. The germline CDR1 and CDR2 sequences are MNHNS and SASEGT. The CDR3 consists of 16 residues. V shed 6 bases and J 3 bases; nucleotides not matched to a gene: 11. In DNA form, the CDR3 reads TGTGCCAGCAGCGAAAGGACAGGTTTAGGCAAAAACATTCAGTACTTC. Translated, it gives CASSERTGLGKNIQYF.

This chain connects TRBV28 to TRBJ1-2; D uncertain. The CDR3 extends over 13 amino acids. V was pared by 3 bases and J by 5 bases, with 10 bases between. Germline assignment: CDR1 MDHEN and CDR2 SYDVKM. This CDR3 is CASSFVDLYGYTF. The CDR3 DNA sequence: TGTGCCAGCAGTTTCGTAGATCTTTATGGCTACACCTTC.

The chain recombines TRBV5-6 with TRBJ2-1; 10 bases are shared with TRBD2. CDR1 and CDR2 (germline): SGHDT, YYEEEE. Trimming removed 0 bases from V and 9 bases from J; junction bases left unmatched: 9. CDR3 size: 16 residues. The CDR3 DNA reads TGTGCCAGCAGCTTGGCTCTAGCGGGAGCTACAATTGAGCAGTTCTTC. Residues: CASSLALAGATIEQFF.

The V call is TRBV7-9, the J call TRBJ2-7; 7 nucleotides align to TRBD2. V was pared by 5 bases and J by 0 bases, with 13 bases of the junction left unmatched. The germline gives CDR1 SEHNR, CDR2 FQNEAQ (reference sequence). CDR3 size: 17 residues. CDR3 loop: CASSGTKKTSSSYEQYF. DNA of the CDR3: TGTGCCAGCAGCGGCACGAAGAAGACTAGCAGCTCCTACGAGCAGTACTTC.

The genes are TRBV7-2 and TRBJ2-7, with D perhaps matching TRBD1 or TRBD2 (5 bases each). Trimming removed 2 bases at V and 0 bases at J, with 11 bases between. The length of the CDR3 is 15 residues. Germline CDR1 SGHTA, CDR2 FQGNSA. CDR3 in amino acids: CASSLQGPDSYEQYF. DNA of the CDR3: TGTGCCAGCAGCTTACAGGGACCAGACTCCTACGAGCAGTACTTC.

As to this clone: This same CDR3 is encoded by further DNA sequences in the sample. The chain uses TRBV30 and TRBJ1-3; TRBD1 is a possible D gene (5 bases). Trimming shortened V by 1 base and J by 1 base, and 11 bases separated the two germline ends. Germline values: CDR1 GTSNPN, CDR2 SVGIG (reference sequence). The CDR3 contains 15 residues. The CDR3 bases are TGTGCCTGGAGTGAGGGACGGCCTTCTGGAAACACCATATATTTT. It codes for CAWSEGRPSGNTIYF.

The V call is TRBV19, the J call TRBJ2-7; TRBD1 aligns across 8 bases. Germline V gives CDR1 LNHDA, CDR2 SQIVND (reference sequence). The V and J ends lost 7 bases and 1 base, in that order; junction bases with no gene match: 6. The CDR3 sequence is 14 residues long. This CDR3 is CASKETGESYEQYF. The CDR3, as DNA: TGTGCCAGTAAGGAGACAGGGGAGTCCTACGAGCAGTACTTC. Looking up the rest from reference TRBV19 and TRBJ2-7 gives the full variable domain: DGGITQSPKYLFRKEGQNVTLSCEQNLNHDAMYWYRQDPGQGLRLIYYSQIVNDFQKGDIAEGYSVSREKKESFPLTVTSAQKNPTAFYLCASKETGESYEQYFGPGTRLTVT.

The CDR3 bases are TGTGCCGGCGGGACGGGGAACACTGAAGCTTTCTTT. It translates to CAGGTGNTEAFF. This sequence joins TRBV10-3 and TRBJ1-1, with D possibly being TRBD1 (5 bases). In germline, CDR1 is ENHRY, CDR2 SYGVKD. CDR3 length: 12 amino acids. Deletions cut 11 bases from V and 1 base from J, with 11 bases between.

The rearrangement uses TRBV29-1 and TRBJ1-2; D gene ambiguous. CDR1 is SQVTM, CDR2 ANQGSEA, per germline. This CDR3 is 11 amino acids long. V lost 5 bases, J lost 6 bases, and 10 bases lay in between. In nucleotides, the CDR3 is TGCAGCGTTTACACAGTAGATGGCTACACCTTC. Translating it yields CSVYTVDGYTF.

The rearrangement joins TRBV7-9 to TRBJ1-2; TRBD1 agrees at 9 bases. This CDR3 has 14 residues. V lost 1 base and J lost 6; bases outside the gene matches: 3. CDR1 and CDR2 from the germline V gene are SEHNR and FQNEAQ (reference sequence). CDR3 sequence (DNA): TGTGCCAGCAGCTTAGGGGGACAGGGTAATGGCTACACCTTC. Residues: CASSLGGQGNGYTF.

J is TRBJ2-2 and V is TRBV7-3; 7 bases map to TRBD2. Trimming removed 2 bases from V and 4 bases from J; junction bases left unmatched: 4. The CDR3 covers 15 residues. Germline CDR1 reads SGHTA; CDR2 reads FQGTGA. The CDR3 loop reads CASSLAGGGTGELFF. CDR3 DNA: TGTGCCAGCAGCTTAGCAGGCGGGGGCACCGGGGAGCTGTTTTTT. Variable domain in full (rest from reference TRBV7-3 and TRBJ2-2): GAGVSQTPSNKVTEKGKYVELRCDPISGHTALYWYRQSLGQGPEFLIYFQGTGAADDSGLPNDRFFAVRPEGSVSTLKIQRTERGDSAVYLCASSLAGGGTGELFFGEGSRLTVL.

CDR3 protein: CAWRGTSKGWEQYF. The CDR3 DNA sequence: TGTGCCTGGAGAGGGACTAGCAAGGGGTGGGAGCAGTACTTC. The chain couples TRBV30 to TRBJ2-7, with 9 bases fitting TRBD2. CDR3 length: 14 amino acids. Germline V lookup: CDR1 GTSNPN, CDR2 SVGIG (reference sequence). Trimming took 3 bases from V and 7 from J; bases not matched to a gene: 10.

V and J are TRBV5-6 and TRBJ2-3; 7 nucleotides match TRBD1. This CDR3 is built from 16 residues. Germline assignment: CDR1 SGHDT and CDR2 YYEEEE. V lost 6 bases and J lost 4; bases outside the gene matches: 14. The CDR3: CASIEPGNRGADTQYF. In DNA form, the CDR3 reads TGTGCCAGCATCGAACCGGGAAACAGGGGAGCAGATACGCAGTATTTT.

This chain connects TRBV6-6 to TRBJ2-5, with D possibly TRBD2 on 6 matching bases. Germline CDR1 is MNHNY and CDR2 is SVGAGI (reference sequence). The CDR3 runs 12 residues. V was shortened by 8 bases and J by 5 bases, with 12 bases between the two germline ends. CDR3 nucleotide sequence: TGTGCCAGCGCACGGGAGTCGGAGACCCAGTACTTC. Translating it yields CASARESETQYF.

V is TRBV7-2 and J is TRBJ2-7, with a possible D match to TRBD1 (6 bases). This CDR3 is 14 amino acids long. V lost 1 base and J 5 bases, leaving 12 bases between the germline ends. CDR1 SGHTA and CDR2 FQGNSA come from the germline V gene. CDR3 sequence: CASSLVRRGDEQYF. CDR3 coding DNA: TGTGCCAGCAGCTTAGTTCGCAGGGGTGACGAGCAGTACTTC.

The gene calls are TRBV7-8 and TRBJ1-1; 11 bases line up with TRBD1. V was pared by 5 bases and J by 1 base, with 6 bases of the junction left unmatched. CDR3 length equals 16 residues. Germline V lookup: CDR1 SGHVS, CDR2 FQNEAQ. CDR3 nucleotides: TGTGCCAGCAGCACCGGGACAGGGGGAAGGAACACTGAAGCTTTCTTT. This codes for CASSTGTGGRNTEAFF. The variable domain in full, completed from reference TRBV7-8 and TRBJ1-1, reads GAGVSQSPRYKVAKRGQDVALRCDPISGHVSLFWYQQALGQGPEFLTYFQNEAQLDKSGLPSDRFFAERPEGSVSTLKIQRTQQEDSAVYLCASSTGTGGRNTEAFFGQGTRLTVV.

The chain carries TRBV27 and TRBJ2-1, with 9 bases fitting TRBD1. The length of the CDR3 is 17 residues. The V gene's germline CDR1 is MNHEY and CDR2 SMNVEV (reference sequence). The ends lost 6 bases at V and 7 bases at J; junction bases unmatched: 16. The CDR3: CASSPRFRDRVFNEQFF. CDR3 coding DNA: TGTGCCAGCAGCCCGCGGTTCCGGGACAGGGTTTTTAATGAGCAGTTCTTC.

About this clone: Other nucleotide sequences in the sample specify the same CDR3. This chain connects TRBV5-1 to TRBJ1-2, with D unresolved. CDR3 size: 12 residues. Germline loops: CDR1 SGHRS, CDR2 YFSETQ. Between the trimmed V and J ends, which lost 5 bases and 3 bases, there was a span of 8 bases. CDR3 sequence: CASSPDDYGYTF. The CDR3 DNA is TGCGCCAGCAGTCCAGACGACTATGGCTACACCTTC.

The rearrangement uses TRBV7-2 and TRBJ2-1; D is possibly TRBD2 (6 bases). The CDR3 is made up of 15 amino acids. Trimming removed 1 base at V and 2 bases at J, with 9 bases between. CDR1 is SGHTA, CDR2 FQGNSA, per germline. The CDR3 reads CASSLDGSPYNEQFF. The CDR3 nucleotides read TGTGCCAGCAGCTTAGACGGGAGCCCCTACAATGAGCAGTTCTTC.

J is TRBJ1-5 and V is TRBV30; D not certain. There are 15 residues in the CDR3. Germline CDR1 GTSNPN, CDR2 SVGIG (reference sequence). The V gene lost 0 bases and the J gene lost 2 bases, with 11 bases spanning the gap. The CDR3 here is CAWSVNVGGNQPQHF. Here the CDR3 DNA reads TGTGCCTGGAGTGTAAATGTCGGGGGCAATCAGCCCCAGCATTTT.

CDR3 coding DNA: TGTGCAAGTCGCTTGCGGGGGGCCTCAGATACGCAGTATTTT. Translating it yields CASRLRGASDTQYF. J is TRBJ2-3 and V is TRBV12-2; whether TRBD2, the table's D call, matches the DNA was not checked. TRBV12-2 is a pseudogene segment. This CDR3 has 14 residues.